This TCR beta chain was captured in a study of technical replicates of blood from several donors. Profiling relied on immunoSEQ multiplex PCR, and the TCRdb table lists in-frame clones only, not all of them. Of some 60,000 clones in the sample, roughly 91% were seen once. This CDR3 spans 17 amino acids. V lost 2 bases to trimming and J lost 4 bases; unmatched junction nucleotides: 13. The germline CDR1 and CDR2 sequences are SGHTS and YDEGEE. The clonotype comes from a human donor in good health. Some clones in this sample may be carry-over from other donors' samples. The chain carries TRBV5-8 and TRBJ2-7, with 9 bases identical to TRBD1. Input material: PBMCs. CDR3 loop: CASSLDFDRGVSYEQYF. CDR3 DNA sequence: TGTGCCAGCAGCTTAGACTTCGACAGGGGGGTGAGTTACGAGCAGTACTTC.